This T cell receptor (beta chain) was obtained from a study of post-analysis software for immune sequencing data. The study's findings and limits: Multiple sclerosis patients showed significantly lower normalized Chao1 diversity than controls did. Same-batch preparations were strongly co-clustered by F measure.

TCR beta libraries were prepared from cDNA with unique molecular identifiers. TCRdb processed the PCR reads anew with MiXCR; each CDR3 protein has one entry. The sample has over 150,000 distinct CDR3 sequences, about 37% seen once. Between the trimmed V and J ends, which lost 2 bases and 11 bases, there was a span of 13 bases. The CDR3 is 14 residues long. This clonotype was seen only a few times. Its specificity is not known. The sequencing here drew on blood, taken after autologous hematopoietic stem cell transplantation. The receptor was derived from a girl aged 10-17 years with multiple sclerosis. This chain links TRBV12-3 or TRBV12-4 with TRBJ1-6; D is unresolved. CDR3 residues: CASSLNPYFAPLHF. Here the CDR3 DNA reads TGTGCCAGCAGTTTAAACCCTTATTTTGCACCCCTCCACTTT.